This TCR beta chain is from a study of T cell responses to AZD1222 COVID-19 vaccine. The data were produced by immunoSEQ multiplex PCR, yet TCRdb's version contains in-frame clones alone and is incomplete. The sample consists of 150,000 to 200,000 clones, about 92% of them appearing once. The length of the CDR3 is 15 residues. Germline V gene sequence: CDR1 MNHEY, CDR2 SVGAGI. Losses at the gene ends were 2 bases for V and 5 bases for J; bases not matched to a gene: 5. On this clone: What it binds is unknown.

General study points: Per reports, nearly half of all spike-specific TCRs target regions that are unmutated in variants. Donors skewed white British and female; clonal diversity was possibly underestimated. Baseline antibody screening turned up just a handful of seropositive AZD1222 recipients.

This TCR came from an adult who received the AZD1222 COVID-19 vaccine. Specimen: peripheral blood, collected 28 days after the second AZD1222 dose. The gene calls are TRBV6-5 and TRBJ2-3, with TRBD2 identical over 9 bases. The CDR3 DNA reads as TGTGCCAGCAGTTACATGGCGGGGGGGCAAGATACGCAGTATTTT. Its protein is CASSYMAGGQDTQYF.